This T cell receptor (beta chain) comes out of a study of blood T cell repertoires in COVID-19 (dated by TCRdb to 2020 to 2022). Study-wide context: The collaborator samples originated in the United States, Italy and Spain and spanned the acute and convalescent phases of COVID-19. Sample metadata almost always included a de-identified subject ID, COVID-19 status, age in years and sex. Where HLA class I and class II types were available, the types were taken from metadata supplied by the sample provider, not from assay-based typing. The samples were drawn from the first 160 participants of the ongoing ImmuneRACE study and from 1,254 subjects provided by 6 global collaborators. The material from the prospective study consisted of cDNA or gDNA derived from T cells, B-cell-depleted T cells, or PBMCs. The repertoires were released in a freely available public database meant as a resource for research on the immune response to SARS-CoV-2. The dataset comprised deeply sampled blood TCRbeta repertoires from subjects exposed to, actively infected with, or recovered from COVID-19. Beyond this particular receptor, the publication reports: Clinical and demographic metadata were provided uncurated, with the amount varying by source and participant.

Participants in the prospective study were enrolled through a virtual design, were aged about 18 to 90 years, and lived in some 24 United States geographic areas. To assign participants to cohorts, the prospective study relied on clinical history that participants themselves reported in a screening survey and a study questionnaire. Recovered participants in ImmuneRACE Cohort 3 were defined by two consecutive negative NP/OP PCR tests, clearance by a healthcare professional, or resolution of symptoms. In the prospective study, mobile phlebotomists collected whole blood, serum and a nasopharyngeal or oropharyngeal swab from each participant. Over an approximately 2-month period, participants in the prospective study had the option of providing additional blood draws and questionnaires. Prospective study blood samples were shipped either frozen or at room temperature before DNA extraction. The CDR3 sequence holds 17 residues, the cysteine and phenylalanine included. CDR3 DNA only is kept here, 51 bases in frame from base 1.

To note about this clone: This receptor's antigen is unknown. The sample holds no much larger clone one base away, and base qualities are not on file.

The immunoSEQ Assay, a bias-controlled multiplex PCR, was used to amplify TCRbeta CDR3 regions from genomic DNA. Per the source publication's procedure: The number of nucleated cells in each sample was estimated from the amplification of reference gene primers within the assay. To quantify the absolute abundance of each unique TCRbeta CDR3 rearrangement, sequence reads were collapsed and filtered. For each sample, productive Simpson clonality was calculated by taking the square root of Simpson's diversity index across productive rearrangements. In its TCRdb copy, this immuneACCESS table keeps in-frame sequences only and misses some clones. Where compared with another copy, unresolved V genes explain less than half of these, and the others have no known cause. The DNA gave D and trimming, while V, J and clone size come from that table. This sample has 150,000 or so clones in its table, and more than 75% of those were observed once. Jointly, the top ten make up roughly 7% of the sample.

The material sequenced was PBMCs or T cells enriched from blood (not recorded which). This chain is built from TRBV1 and TRBJ2-5; the D segment call TRBD1 is taken from the table without a DNA check. TRBV1 is described as a pseudogene. This receptor was obtained from a woman between 45 and 60 years old who had recovered from COVID-19. Read as DNA, the sequence is TGCACCAGCAGCCAAGATTTCCAGTACCCATTGCAAGAGACCCAGTACTTC. Its protein reads: CTSSQDFQYPLQETQYF.